The 21 T cell receptor beta chains in this list originate from one sample, sequenced in a study of T cell changes during pregnancy in multiple sclerosis. Repertoires were generated with immunoSEQ multiplex PCR, while TCRdb's copy carries only in-frame clones and drops some. Among 48,000 or so clones listed, approximately 95% were seen once. Sequencing was performed on CD4+ T cells from peripheral blood mononuclear cells, taken in the first trimester of pregnancy. All receptors derive from a female donor with multiple sclerosis, enrolled in a pregnancy study.

This chain connects TRBV15 to TRBJ2-7; 7 bases align to TRBD2. The CDR3 has 14 amino acids. Germline assignment: CDR1 LNHNV and CDR2 YYDKDF (reference sequence). After removal of 5 bases from V and 0 bases from J, the junction contained 4 bases not matched to a gene. CDR3 sequence reads: CATSSRGGSYEQYF. The CDR3 nucleotides read TGTGCCACCAGCTCCCGCGGGGGCTCCTACGAGCAGTACTTC.

J is TRBJ1-4 and V is TRBV27; D may be TRBD1 (6 bases). This CDR3 is built from 15 residues. The V gene lost 6 bases and the J gene lost 3 bases, with 14 bases spanning the gap. From germline, CDR1 is MNHEY and CDR2 SMNVEV (reference sequence). CDR3 sequence: CASRIGGGPNEKLFF. As DNA, the CDR3 is TGTGCCAGCAGAATAGGGGGGGGACCTAATGAAAAACTGTTTTTT.

The V and J genes are TRBV27 and TRBJ1-5; 7 bases match TRBD1. V was pared by 5 bases and J by 11 bases, with 15 bases of the junction left unmatched. Germline assignment: CDR1 MNHEY and CDR2 SMNVEV (reference sequence). The CDR3 sequence is 15 residues long. The CDR3 DNA follows: TGTGCCAGCAGTGCGAGGGACAGCCTCCTTCGGGCCCAGCATTTT. This encodes CASSARDSLLRAQHF.

This chain links TRBV7-6 with TRBJ1-6, with D tentatively TRBD1 (5 bases). The CDR3 has 14 amino acids. Trimming took off 5 bases at V and 9 bases at J, with 14 bases between the two ends. CDR1 and CDR2 (germline): SGHVS, FNYEAQ. CDR3 DNA: TGTGCCAGCAGCGCTGGTTACGGGGGTTCACCCCTCCACTTT. It is translated as CASSAGYGGSPLHF. The whole variable domain, filled in from reference TRBV7-6 and TRBJ1-6, reads GAGVSQSPRYKVTKRGQDVALRCDPISGHVSLYWYRQALGQGPEFLTYFNYEAQQDKSGLPNDRFSAERPEGSISTLTIQRTEQRDSAMYRCASSAGYGGSPLHFGNGTRLTVT.

J is TRBJ1-4 and V is TRBV4-1; 7 bases fit TRBD1. Trimming took 2 bases from V and 6 from J; bases not matched to a gene: 12. This CDR3 is 17 amino acids long. Per germline, CDR1 MGHRA and CDR2 YSYEKL. This CDR3 is CASSQPTQGQRDEKLFF. Written as DNA, the CDR3 is TGCGCCAGCAGCCAACCTACTCAGGGACAGAGGGATGAAAAACTGTTTTTT.

The CDR3 bases are TGTGCCAGCAATATGGACAGCTCCTACAATGAGCAGTTCTTC. Translating gives CASNMDSSYNEQFF. The chain joins TRBV27 to TRBJ2-1, with D tentatively TRBD1 (6 bases). The ends were cut back, 7 bases at V and 0 bases at J, with 10 bases in the middle. CDR1 MNHEY and CDR2 SMNVEV come from the germline V gene (reference sequence). The CDR3 has 14 amino acids.

The gene calls are TRBV20-1 and TRBJ1-2, with 7 bases aligning to TRBD1. Germline V lookup: CDR1 DFQATT, CDR2 SNEGSKA (reference sequence). The V gene end was trimmed by 6 bases and the J gene end by 8 bases; junction bases not matched to a gene: 6. This CDR3 region has 11 residues. CDR3 nucleotides: TGCAGTGCAACAGGGGTGGGGGGCTACACCTTC. This translates into CSATGVGGYTF.

The chain is built from TRBV30 and TRBJ2-7, with 10 bases lining up with TRBD2. The CDR3 covers 13 residues. Per the germline V gene, CDR1 is GTSNPN and CDR2 is SVGIG (reference sequence). J gave up 1 base and V 4 bases, and 1 base lay outside the gene matches. CDR3 nucleotides: TGTGCCTGGATAGCGGGGGGTTCCTACGAGCAGTACTTC. Amino acids: CAWIAGGSYEQYF.

This clone was counted once. The chain carries TRBV7-6 and TRBJ2-1, with 9 bases lining up with TRBD1. Germline loops: CDR1 SGHVS, CDR2 FNYEAQ. The CDR3 covers 16 residues. Trimming took 5 bases from V and 7 from J; bases not matched to a gene: 12. As DNA, the CDR3 is TGTGCCAGCAGCCGACAGGGGGGGGCCATATTTAATGAGCAGTTCTTC. Its protein product is CASSRQGGAIFNEQFF.

The chain carries TRBV18 and TRBJ1-3; 8 positions match TRBD1. Trimming removed 6 bases from V and 2 bases from J; junction bases left unmatched: 6. CDR1 and CDR2 (germline): KGHSH, LQKENI. The CDR3 covers 15 residues. CDR3 amino acids: CASSPDRVTGNTIYF. The CDR3 nucleotides read TGTGCCAGCTCGCCGGACAGGGTAACTGGAAACACCATATATTTT.

The chain links TRBV7-9 to TRBJ2-1, with D possibly TRBD1 on 5 matching bases. V gave up 3 bases and J gave up 6 bases, with 18 bases separating them. Germline CDR1 and CDR2: SEHNR and FQNEAQ (reference sequence). This CDR3 contains 16 residues. The CDR3 here is CASSFTLTTRANEQFF. The CDR3 DNA follows: TGTGCCAGCAGCTTCACACTAACCACCAGGGCCAATGAGCAGTTCTTC.

The chain uses TRBV9 and TRBJ2-2, with a possible D match to TRBD2 (6 bases). Trimming left V 2 bases short and J 2 bases short, with 10 bases between. The germline V gene has CDR1 SGDLS and CDR2 YYNGEE. The CDR3 runs to 15 residues. The CDR3 loop is CASSVTGLNTGELFF. The CDR3 nucleotides read TGTGCCAGCAGCGTTACGGGACTCAACACCGGGGAGCTGTTTTTT.

The rearrangement uses TRBV18 and TRBJ2-5; D remains unclear. This CDR3 has 14 amino acids. Trimming removed 3 bases at V and 4 bases at J, with 12 bases between. Per germline, CDR1 KGHSH and CDR2 LQKENI. CDR3 nucleotide sequence: TGTGCCAGCTCACCCAAGGAAAGAGGAGAGACCCAGTACTTC. Translation gives CASSPKERGETQYF.

The chain recombines TRBV4-1 with TRBJ2-4; perhaps TRBD2 as D (5 bases). Germline assignment: CDR1 MGHRA and CDR2 YSYEKL. This CDR3 comprises 15 residues. V gave up 4 bases and J gave up 0 bases, with 10 bases separating them. The DNA for the CDR3 is TGCGCCAGCAGCCTAATTGGACTAGCCAAAAACATTCAGTACTTC. It codes for CASSLIGLAKNIQYF.

The V call is TRBV6-1, the J call TRBJ1-2; TRBD1 aligns across 8 bases. The CDR3 totals 14 residues. The V gene's germline CDR1 is MNHNS and CDR2 SASEGT. J lost 5 bases, V lost 7 bases, and 9 bases had no gene match. This CDR3 reads CASILDRVKYGYTF. As DNA, the CDR3 is TGTGCCAGCATTCTGGACAGGGTGAAGTATGGCTACACCTTC.

V is TRBV5-8 and J is TRBJ1-1, with TRBD1 identical over 8 bases. Trimming at V came to 0 bases and at J to 1 base, leaving 5 bases not matched to a gene. Germline CDR1 is SGHTS and CDR2 is YDEGEE. This CDR3 is built from 16 residues. CDR3 amino acids: CASSLGTGSRNTEAFF. In nucleotides, the CDR3 is TGTGCCAGCAGCTTGGGGACAGGGTCAAGGAACACTGAAGCTTTCTTT. Full variable domain (remainder filled in from reference TRBV5-8 and TRBJ1-1): EAGVTQSPTHLIKTRGQQATLRCSPISGHTSVYWYQQALGLGLQFLLWYDEGEERNRGNFPPRFSGRQFPNYSSELNVNALELEDSALYLCASSLGTGSRNTEAFFGQGTRLTVV.

The chain combines TRBV29-1 with TRBJ1-1; D may be TRBD1 (6 bases). The CDR3 contains 13 residues. The germline V and J ends were trimmed by 6 bases and 1 base, with 12 bases remaining between them. Germline V gene data show CDR1 as SQVTM and CDR2 as ANQGSEA. CDR3 in DNA: TGCAGCGTGAGCCGAGGGGGGAACACTGAAGCTTTCTTT. Residues: CSVSRGGNTEAFF.

This clone has only one observation. This rearrangement joins TRBV15 to TRBJ2-7; perhaps TRBD2 as D (6 bases). Looked up from germline, CDR1 is LNHNV and CDR2 is YYDKDF (reference sequence). V lost 1 base and J 7 bases, leaving 20 bases between the germline ends. This CDR3 contains 16 residues. The CDR3 nucleotides read TGTGCCACCAGCAGAGCTGTCGGGACTGGGCGGGGAGAGCAGTACTTC. This gives the protein CATSRAVGTGRGEQYF.

The chain carries TRBV19 and TRBJ2-7; 10 bases agree with TRBD1. This CDR3 contains 17 residues. Losses at the gene ends were 6 bases for V and 4 bases for J; bases not matched to a gene: 15. Looked up from germline, CDR1 is LNHDA and CDR2 is SQIVND (reference sequence). In DNA, the CDR3 is TGTGCCAGTAGCCAGCAGAGTGGCGGGACAGGGGTGTACGAGCAGTACTTC. This codes for CASSQQSGGTGVYEQYF. The complete variable domain, with remaining parts taken from reference TRBV19 and TRBJ2-7, reads DGGITQSPKYLFRKEGQNVTLSCEQNLNHDAMYWYRQDPGQGLRLIYYSQIVNDFQKGDIAEGYSVSREKKESFPLTVTSAQKNPTAFYLCASSQQSGGTGVYEQYFGPGTRLTVT.

V usage is TRBV10-3 and J usage is TRBJ1-4, with D perhaps TRBD1 (6 bases). V lost 11 bases and J 5 bases, leaving 15 bases between the germline ends. This CDR3 is built from 13 residues. Germline-derived CDR1 and CDR2 are ENHRY and SYGVKD. CDR3 residues: CAVAVGANEKLFF. As DNA, the CDR3 is TGTGCCGTTGCAGTGGGGGCCAATGAAAAACTGTTTTTT.

In this sample, this clone turned up once. The chain employs TRBV11-2 and TRBJ1-1, with unresolved D. The germline CDR1 and CDR2 sequences are SGHAT and FQNNGV. Trimming cost V 0 bases and J 7 bases, with 3 bases left between them. The CDR3 is 11 residues long. CDR3 amino acids: CASSLDSEAFF. CDR3 nucleotides: TGTGCCAGCAGCTTAGACAGTGAAGCTTTCTTT.